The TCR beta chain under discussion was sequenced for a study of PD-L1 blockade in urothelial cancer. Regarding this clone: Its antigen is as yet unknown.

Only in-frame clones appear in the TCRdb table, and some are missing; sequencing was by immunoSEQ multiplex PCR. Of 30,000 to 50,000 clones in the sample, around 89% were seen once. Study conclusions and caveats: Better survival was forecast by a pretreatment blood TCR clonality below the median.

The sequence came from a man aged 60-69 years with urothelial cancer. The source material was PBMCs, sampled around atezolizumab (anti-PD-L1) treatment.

The CDR3 reads CASRSRGGVSYEQYF. The CDR3, as DNA: TGTGCCAGCAGGTCAAGGGGTGGTGTCTCCTACGAGCAGTACTTC. The rearrangement uses TRBV27 and TRBJ2-7; D is possibly TRBD1 (5 bases). V gave up 6 bases and J gave up 0 bases, with 15 bases separating them. The CDR3 consists of 15 residues. Germline V CDR1 and CDR2: MNHEY, SMNVEV (reference sequence).